A selection of T cell receptor beta chains follows, all from one sample in a study of identical twins. TCRdb re-called the 5' RACE reads through MiXCR, storing one row per CDR3 protein. The sample lists about 190,000 distinct CDR3 sequences; around a sixth were seen once. The sample was also linked to a second study, of T cells expressing NK-cell markers.

The specimen sequenced was CD8+ T cells sorted from blood. These receptors originate from a woman aged 18-29 years in good health. The CDR3 runs from the conserved cysteine through the conserved F or W. The D gene is left open where the match is weak. The size field is filled for only some rows; it gives once, few, many or a size class.

TRBJ2-1	NA	TRBV3-1	few	CASSQDWQSVSNEQFF	TGTGCCAGCAGCCAAGATTGGCAGAGCGTTTCCAATGAGCAGTTCTTC
TRBJ2-7	NA	TRBV7-6	few	CASSLAGVNYEQYF	TGTGCCAGCAGCTTAGCTGGGGTTAACTACGAGCAGTACTTC
TRBJ2-1	TRBD2	TRBV7-9	NA	CASSLVVLAGEYEQFF	TGTGCCAGCAGCTTAGTTGTACTAGCGGGAGAGTATGAGCAGTTCTTC
TRBJ2-3	TRBD1	TRBV6-1	NA	CASTRTGSPDTQYF	TGTGCCAGCACCAGGACAGGGTCCCCAGATACGCAGTATTTT
TRBJ1-1	TRBD1	TRBV4-3	few	CASSPRDRTTEAFF	TGCGCCAGCAGCCCGAGGGACAGAACCACTGAAGCTTTCTTT
TRBJ2-7	NA	TRBV6-1	once	CASRRAHEQYF	TGTGCCAGCAGAAGGGCCCACGAGCAGTACTTC
TRBJ2-5	NA	TRBV21-1	few	CASSNTSGGAGETQYF	TGTGCCAGCAGCAATACTAGCGGGGGGGCAGGAGAGACCCAGTACTTC
TRBJ2-7	NA	TRBV5-6	few	CASSLGQGGSEQYF	TGTGCCAGCAGCTTGGGCCAGGGGGGAAGCGAGCAGTACTTC
TRBJ2-2	TRBD1	TRBV6-5	NA	CASSSPGQANTGELFF	TGTGCCAGCAGTTCACCGGGACAGGCGAACACCGGGGAGCTGTTTTTT
TRBJ2-1	NA	TRBV12-3/TRBV12-4	NA	CASLGPLNEQFF	TGTGCCAGTCTTGGTCCCCTCAATGAGCAGTTCTTC
TRBJ2-7	NA	TRBV19	NA	CASQYGDGTYEQYF	TGTGCCAGCCAGTACGGGGACGGTACCTACGAGCAGTACTTC
TRBJ2-1	NA	TRBV7-8	few	CASSHQPSSYNEQFF	TGTGCCAGCAGCCATCAACCCAGCTCCTACAATGAGCAGTTCTTC
TRBJ2-1	NA	TRBV4-2	few	CASSQDVASGNEQFF	TGTGCCAGCAGCCAAGATGTAGCGTCGGGCAATGAGCAGTTCTTC